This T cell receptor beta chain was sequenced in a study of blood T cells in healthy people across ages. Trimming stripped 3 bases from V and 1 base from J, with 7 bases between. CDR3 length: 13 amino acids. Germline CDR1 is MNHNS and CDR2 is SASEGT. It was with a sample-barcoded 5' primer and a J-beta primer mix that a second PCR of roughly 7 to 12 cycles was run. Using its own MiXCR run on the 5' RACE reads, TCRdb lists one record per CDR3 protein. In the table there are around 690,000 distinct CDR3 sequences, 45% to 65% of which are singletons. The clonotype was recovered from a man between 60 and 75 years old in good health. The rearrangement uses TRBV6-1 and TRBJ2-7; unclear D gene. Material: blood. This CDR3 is CASSEGLSYEQYF. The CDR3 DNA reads TGTGCCAGCAGTGAGGGCCTTTCCTACGAGCAGTACTTC.